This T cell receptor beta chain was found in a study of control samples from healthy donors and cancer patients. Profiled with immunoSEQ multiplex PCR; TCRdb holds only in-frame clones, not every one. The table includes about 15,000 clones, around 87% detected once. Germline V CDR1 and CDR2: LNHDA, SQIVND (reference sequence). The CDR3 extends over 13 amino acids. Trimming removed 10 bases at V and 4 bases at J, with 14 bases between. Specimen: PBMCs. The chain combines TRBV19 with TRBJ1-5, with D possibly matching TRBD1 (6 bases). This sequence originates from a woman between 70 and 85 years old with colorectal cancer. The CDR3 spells CATQGFGNQPQHF. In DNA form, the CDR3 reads TGTGCCACCCAGGGGTTTGGTAATCAGCCCCAGCATTTT.